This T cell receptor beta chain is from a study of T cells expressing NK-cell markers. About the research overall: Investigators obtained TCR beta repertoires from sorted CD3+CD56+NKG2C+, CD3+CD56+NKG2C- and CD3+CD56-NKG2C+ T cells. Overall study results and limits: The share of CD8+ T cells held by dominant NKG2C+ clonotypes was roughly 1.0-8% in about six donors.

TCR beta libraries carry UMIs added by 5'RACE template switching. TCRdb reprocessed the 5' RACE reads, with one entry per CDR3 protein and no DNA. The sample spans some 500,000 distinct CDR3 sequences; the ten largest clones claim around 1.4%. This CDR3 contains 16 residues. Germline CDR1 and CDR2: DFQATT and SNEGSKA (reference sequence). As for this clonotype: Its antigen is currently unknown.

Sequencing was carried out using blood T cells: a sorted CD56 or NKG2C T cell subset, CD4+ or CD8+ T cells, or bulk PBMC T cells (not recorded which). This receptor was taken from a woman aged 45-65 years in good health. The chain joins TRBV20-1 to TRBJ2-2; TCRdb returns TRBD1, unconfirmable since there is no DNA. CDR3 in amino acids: CSAHHTGRANTGELFF.